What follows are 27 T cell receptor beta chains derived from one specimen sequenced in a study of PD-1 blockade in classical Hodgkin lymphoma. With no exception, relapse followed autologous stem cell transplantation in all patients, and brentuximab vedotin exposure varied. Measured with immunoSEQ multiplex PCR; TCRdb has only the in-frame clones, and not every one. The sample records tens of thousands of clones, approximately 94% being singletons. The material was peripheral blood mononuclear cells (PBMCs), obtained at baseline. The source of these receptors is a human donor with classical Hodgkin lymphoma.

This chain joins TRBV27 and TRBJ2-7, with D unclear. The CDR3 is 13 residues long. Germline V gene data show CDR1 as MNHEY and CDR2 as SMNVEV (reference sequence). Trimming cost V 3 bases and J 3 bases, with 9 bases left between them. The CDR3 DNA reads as TGTGCCAGCAGTTTGGGCAGGTTCTACGAGCAGTACTTC. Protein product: CASSLGRFYEQYF.

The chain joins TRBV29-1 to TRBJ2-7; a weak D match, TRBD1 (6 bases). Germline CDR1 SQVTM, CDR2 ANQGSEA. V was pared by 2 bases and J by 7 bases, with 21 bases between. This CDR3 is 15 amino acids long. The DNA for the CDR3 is TGCAGCGTTGAACCTGGACAGCTTGTGGGTTGGGAGCAGTACTTC. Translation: CSVEPGQLVGWEQYF.

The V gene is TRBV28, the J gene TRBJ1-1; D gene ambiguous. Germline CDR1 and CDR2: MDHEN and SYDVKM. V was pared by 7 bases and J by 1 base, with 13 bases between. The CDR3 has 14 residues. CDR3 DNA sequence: TGTGCCAGCACCCGGGCCTGGTCGAACACTGAAGCTTTCTTT. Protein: CASTRAWSNTEAFF.

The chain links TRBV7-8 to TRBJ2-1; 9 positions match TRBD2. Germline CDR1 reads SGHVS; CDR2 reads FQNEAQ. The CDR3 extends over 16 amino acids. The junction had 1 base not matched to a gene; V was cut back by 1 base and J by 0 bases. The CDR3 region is CASSLVSGGSYNEQFF. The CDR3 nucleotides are TGTGCCAGCAGCTTAGTTAGCGGGGGCTCCTACAATGAGCAGTTCTTC.

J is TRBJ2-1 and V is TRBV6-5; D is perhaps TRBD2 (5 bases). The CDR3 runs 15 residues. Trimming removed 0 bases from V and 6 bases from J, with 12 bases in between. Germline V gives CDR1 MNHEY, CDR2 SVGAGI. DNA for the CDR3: TGTGCCAGCAGTTACTCTCGGGAATCGCTCAATGAGCAGTTCTTC. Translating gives CASSYSRESLNEQFF.

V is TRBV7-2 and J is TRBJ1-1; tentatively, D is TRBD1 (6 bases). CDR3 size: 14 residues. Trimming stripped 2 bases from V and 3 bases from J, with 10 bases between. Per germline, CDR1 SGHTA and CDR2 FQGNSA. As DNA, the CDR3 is TGTGCCAGCAGCTTAAAGGGGGGAGACACTGAAGCTTTCTTT. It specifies CASSLKGGDTEAFF. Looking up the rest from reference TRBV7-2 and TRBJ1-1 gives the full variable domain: GAGVSQSPSNKVTEKGKDVELRCDPISGHTALYWYRQSLGQGLEFLIYFQGNSAPDKSGLPSDRFSAERTGGSVSTLTIQRTQQEDSAVYLCASSLKGGDTEAFFGQGTRLTVV.

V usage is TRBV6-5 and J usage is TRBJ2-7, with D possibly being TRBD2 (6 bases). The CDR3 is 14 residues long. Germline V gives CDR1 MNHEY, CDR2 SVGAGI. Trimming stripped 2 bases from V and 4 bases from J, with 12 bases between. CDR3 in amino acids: CASSYQGGGYEQYF. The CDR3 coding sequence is TGTGCCAGCAGTTACCAGGGAGGTGGATACGAGCAGTACTTC.

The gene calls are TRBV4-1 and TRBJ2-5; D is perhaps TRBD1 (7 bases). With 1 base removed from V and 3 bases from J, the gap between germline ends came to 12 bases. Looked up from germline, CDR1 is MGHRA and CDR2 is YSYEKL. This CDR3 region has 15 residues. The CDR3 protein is CASSQAAGQKETQYF. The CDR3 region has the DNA TGCGCCAGCAGCCAAGCCGCGGGACAGAAAGAGACCCAGTACTTC.

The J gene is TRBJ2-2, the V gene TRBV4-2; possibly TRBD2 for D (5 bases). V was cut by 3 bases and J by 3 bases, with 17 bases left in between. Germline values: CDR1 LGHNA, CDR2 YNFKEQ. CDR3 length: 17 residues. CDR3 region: CASSQGVSLGDTGELFF. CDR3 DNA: TGTGCCAGCAGCCAGGGCGTTTCGCTCGGGGACACCGGGGAGCTGTTTTTT.

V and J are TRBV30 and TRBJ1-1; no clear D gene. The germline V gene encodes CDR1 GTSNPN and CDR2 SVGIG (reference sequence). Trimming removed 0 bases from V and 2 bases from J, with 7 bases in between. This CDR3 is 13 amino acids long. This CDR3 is CAWSVRGNTEAFF. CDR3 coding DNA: TGTGCCTGGAGTGTCCGGGGTAACACTGAAGCTTTCTTT.

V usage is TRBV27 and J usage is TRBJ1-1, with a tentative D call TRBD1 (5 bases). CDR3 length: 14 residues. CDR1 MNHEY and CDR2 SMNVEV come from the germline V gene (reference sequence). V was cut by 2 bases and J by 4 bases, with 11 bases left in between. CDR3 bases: TGTGCCAGCAGTTTAGTCAGGGCTCCCACTGAAGCTTTCTTT. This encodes CASSLVRAPTEAFF.

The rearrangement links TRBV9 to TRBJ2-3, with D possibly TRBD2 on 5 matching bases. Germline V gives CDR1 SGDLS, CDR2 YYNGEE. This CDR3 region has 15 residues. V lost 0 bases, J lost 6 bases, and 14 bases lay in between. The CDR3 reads CASSVVGTAGDTQYF. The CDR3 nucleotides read TGTGCCAGCAGCGTAGTGGGCACTGCGGGTGATACGCAGTATTTT. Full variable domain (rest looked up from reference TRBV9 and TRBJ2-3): DSGVTQTPKHLITATGQRVTLRCSPRSGDLSVYWYQQSLDQGLQFLIQYYNGEERAKGNILERFSAQQFPDLHSELNLSSLELGDSALYFCASSVVGTAGDTQYFGPGTRLTVL.

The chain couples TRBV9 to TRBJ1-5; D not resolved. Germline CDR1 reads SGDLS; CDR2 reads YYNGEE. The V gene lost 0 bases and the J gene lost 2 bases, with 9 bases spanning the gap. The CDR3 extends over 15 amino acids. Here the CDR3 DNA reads TGTGCCAGCAGCGTAGGGGATGGTGGCAATCAGCCCCAGCATTTT. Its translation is CASSVGDGGNQPQHF.

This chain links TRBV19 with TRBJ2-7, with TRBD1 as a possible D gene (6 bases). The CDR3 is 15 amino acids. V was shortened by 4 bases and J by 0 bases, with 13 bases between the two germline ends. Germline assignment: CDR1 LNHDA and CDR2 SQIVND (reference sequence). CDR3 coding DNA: TGTGCCAGTAGTACTCCGGGACATAGCTCCTACGAGCAGTACTTC. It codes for CASSTPGHSSYEQYF.

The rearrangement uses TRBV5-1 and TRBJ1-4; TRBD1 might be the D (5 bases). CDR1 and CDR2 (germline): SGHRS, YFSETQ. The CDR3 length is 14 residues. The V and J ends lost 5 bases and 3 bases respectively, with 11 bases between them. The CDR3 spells CASRGREANEKLFF. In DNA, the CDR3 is TGCGCCAGCAGGGGCAGGGAGGCTAATGAAAAACTGTTTTTT.

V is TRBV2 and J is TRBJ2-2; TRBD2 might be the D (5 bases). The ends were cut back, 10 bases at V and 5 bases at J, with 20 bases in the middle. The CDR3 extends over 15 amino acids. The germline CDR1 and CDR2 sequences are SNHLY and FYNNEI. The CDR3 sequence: CATEIFSRGTGELFF. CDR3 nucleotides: TGTGCCACAGAGATATTTAGTCGAGGGACCGGGGAGCTGTTTTTT. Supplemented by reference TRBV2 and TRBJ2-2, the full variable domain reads EPEVTQTPSHQVTQMGQEVILRCVPISNHLYFYWYRQILGQKVEFLVSFYNNEISEKSEIFDDQFSVERPDGSNFTLKIRSTKLEDSAMYFCATEIFSRGTGELFFGEGSRLTVL.

CDR3 in amino acids: CASSLGLAGTLGQETQYF. In nucleotides, the CDR3 is TGCGCCAGCAGCCTGGGTCTAGCGGGCACCTTAGGGCAAGAGACCCAGTACTTC. The chain links TRBV5-1 to TRBJ2-5; 8 bases align to TRBD2. Germline V CDR1 and CDR2: SGHRS, YFSETQ. Trimming removed 4 bases from V and 2 bases from J; junction bases left unmatched: 16. The CDR3 runs 18 residues.

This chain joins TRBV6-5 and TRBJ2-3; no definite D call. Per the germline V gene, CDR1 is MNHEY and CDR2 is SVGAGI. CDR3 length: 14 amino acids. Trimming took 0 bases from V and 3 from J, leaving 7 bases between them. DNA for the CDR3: TGTGCCAGCAGTTACTCGATATGGACAGATACGCAGTATTTT. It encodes CASSYSIWTDTQYF.

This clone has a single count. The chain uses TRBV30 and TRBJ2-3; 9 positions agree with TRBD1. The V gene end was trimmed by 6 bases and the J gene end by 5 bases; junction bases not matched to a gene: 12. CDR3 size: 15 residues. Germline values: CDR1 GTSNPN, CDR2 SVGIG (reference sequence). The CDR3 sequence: CACRKIQGAGDTQYF. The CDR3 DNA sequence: TGTGCCTGCAGAAAAATACAGGGGGCCGGAGATACGCAGTATTTT.

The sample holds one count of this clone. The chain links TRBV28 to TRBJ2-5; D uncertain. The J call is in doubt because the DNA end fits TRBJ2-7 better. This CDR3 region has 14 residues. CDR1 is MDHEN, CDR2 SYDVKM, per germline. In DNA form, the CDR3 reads TGTGCCAGCAGTTTATTTCCGGGTCCCTACGAGCAGTACTTC. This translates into CASSLFPGPYEQYF.

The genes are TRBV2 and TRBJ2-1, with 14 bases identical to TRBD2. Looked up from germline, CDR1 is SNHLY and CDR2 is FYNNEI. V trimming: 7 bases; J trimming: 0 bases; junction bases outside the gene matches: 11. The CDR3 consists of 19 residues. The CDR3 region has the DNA TGTGCCAGCAACTTCGGACTAGCGGGGGGTTCAAGCTCCTACAATGAGCAGTTCTTC. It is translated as CASNFGLAGGSSSYNEQFF.

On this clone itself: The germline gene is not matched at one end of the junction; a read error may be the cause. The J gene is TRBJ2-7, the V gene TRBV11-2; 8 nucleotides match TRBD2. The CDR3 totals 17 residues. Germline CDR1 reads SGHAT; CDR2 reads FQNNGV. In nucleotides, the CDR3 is TGTACCAGCAGCCCGCCGGGGGGGCCCGGGACTCTATACGAGCAGTACTTC. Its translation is CTSSPPGGPGTLYEQYF. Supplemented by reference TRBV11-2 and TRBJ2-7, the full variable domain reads EAGVAQSPRYKIIEKRQSVAFWCNPISGHATLYWYQQILGQGPKLLIQFQNNGVVDDSQLPKDRFSAERLKGVDSTLKIQPAKLEDSAVYLCTSSPPGGPGTLYEQYFGPGTRLTVT.

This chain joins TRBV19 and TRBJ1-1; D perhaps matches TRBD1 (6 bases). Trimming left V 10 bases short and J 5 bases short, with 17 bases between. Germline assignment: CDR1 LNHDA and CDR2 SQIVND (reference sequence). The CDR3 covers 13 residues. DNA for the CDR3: TGTGCCACGTGGGGGGGGCTGTATACTGAAGCTTTCTTT. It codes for CATWGGLYTEAFF.

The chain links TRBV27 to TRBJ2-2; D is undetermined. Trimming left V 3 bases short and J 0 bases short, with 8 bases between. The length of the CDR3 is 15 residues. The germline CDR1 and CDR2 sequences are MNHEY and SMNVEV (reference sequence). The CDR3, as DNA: TGTGCCAGCAGTTTTACGGCAGCGAACACCGGGGAGCTGTTTTTT. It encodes CASSFTAANTGELFF.

CDR3 nucleotide sequence: TGTGCCAGCAGAGTGACAGAAACTCTTGGGAATGAGCAGTTCTTC. Its protein is CASRVTETLGNEQFF. The chain couples TRBV11-1 to TRBJ2-1; D is possibly TRBD1 (5 bases). This CDR3 spans 15 amino acids. CDR1 is SGHAT, CDR2 FQDESV, per germline (reference sequence). Between the trimmed V and J ends, which lost 6 bases and 7 bases, there was a span of 19 bases.

The CDR3 bases are TGTGCCAGCAGGCACGGGCGTAATGAAAAACTGTTTTTT. This gives the protein CASRHGRNEKLFF. This chain joins TRBV27 and TRBJ1-4; D unresolved. Germline CDR1 is MNHEY and CDR2 is SMNVEV (reference sequence). V gave up 6 bases and J gave up 4 bases, with 9 bases separating them. The CDR3 length is 13 residues.

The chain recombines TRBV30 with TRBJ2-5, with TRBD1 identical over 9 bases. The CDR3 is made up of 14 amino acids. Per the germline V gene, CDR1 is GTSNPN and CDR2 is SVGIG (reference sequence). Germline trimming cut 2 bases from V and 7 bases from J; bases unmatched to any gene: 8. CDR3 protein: CAWSLGQGFRTQYF. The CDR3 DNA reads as TGTGCCTGGAGTCTGGGACAGGGCTTTCGGACCCAGTACTTC.